Below, 24 T cell receptor beta chains from the same sample are listed, as sequenced in a study of blood T cell repertoires in COVID-19. The protocol was immunoSEQ multiplex PCR, while the TCRdb copy is restricted to in-frame clones and leaves out a portion. The data contain hundreds of thousands of clones, around 83% of them singletons. The sequenced sample consisted of peripheral blood. These receptors all come from a woman in her sixties or seventies with active or convalescent COVID-19.

The rearrangement links TRBV28 to TRBJ1-6; D possibly corresponds to TRBD1 (6 bases). There are 15 residues in the CDR3. Trimming removed 3 bases at V and 6 bases at J, with 12 bases between. Germline CDR1 reads MDHEN; CDR2 reads SYDVKM. The CDR3 protein is CASSLGGAGNSPLHF. CDR3 nucleotide sequence: TGTGCCAGCAGTTTGGGGGGGGCCGGTAATTCACCCCTCCACTTT. Full variable domain (remainder filled in from reference TRBV28 and TRBJ1-6): DVKVTQSSRYLVKRTGEKVFLECVQDMDHENMFWYRQDPGLGLRLIYFSYDVKMKEKGDIPEGYSVSREKKERFSLILESASTNQTSMYLCASSLGGAGNSPLHFGNGTRLTVT.

This clone was detected once. The gene calls are TRBV6-5 and TRBJ2-7, with D unresolved. Germline CDR1 is MNHEY and CDR2 is SVGAGI. The CDR3 covers 14 residues. V gave up 4 bases and J gave up 0 bases, with 10 bases separating them. For the CDR3, the DNA is TGTGCCAGCAGTTCCCTGCTATACTCCTACGAGCAGTACTTC. Translation gives CASSSLLYSYEQYF.

The V and J genes are TRBV9 and TRBJ1-1; D is unclear. V was clipped by 0 bases and J by 1 base, with 10 bases between them. Germline CDR1 reads SGDLS; CDR2 reads YYNGEE. The CDR3 is 15 amino acids. The CDR3 spells CASSVATGRNTEAFF. DNA of the CDR3: TGTGCCAGCAGCGTAGCTACGGGGAGGAACACTGAAGCTTTCTTT.

This clone was seen a few times. The J gene is TRBJ2-3, the V gene TRBV19; possible D gene TRBD1, 7 bases. The germline V and J ends were trimmed by 6 bases and 3 bases, with 19 bases remaining between them. Germline CDR1 reads LNHDA; CDR2 reads SQIVND (reference sequence). The CDR3 loop spans 16 amino acids. CDR3 protein: CASSPDRRGLTDTQYF. The CDR3 nucleotides are TGTGCCAGTAGCCCGGATCGGAGGGGGCTGACAGATACGCAGTATTTT.

V usage is TRBV5-8 and J usage is TRBJ2-2; 13 bases fit TRBD2. This CDR3 is built from 16 residues. CDR1 SGHTS and CDR2 YDEGEE come from the germline V gene. The V and J ends lost 4 bases and 3 bases, in that order; junction bases with no gene match: 3. CDR3 in amino acids: CASSRTSGGDTGELFF. The CDR3 coding sequence is TGTGCCAGCAGCAGGACTAGCGGGGGAGACACCGGGGAGCTGTTTTTT.

This sequence joins TRBV11-2 and TRBJ1-3; 7 bases agree with TRBD1. Losses at the gene ends were 1 base for V and 0 bases for J; bases not matched to a gene: 0. The CDR3 sequence is 15 residues long. The germline gives CDR1 SGHAT, CDR2 FQNNGV. CDR3 region: CASSLGDSSGNTIYF. In nucleotides, the CDR3 is TGTGCCAGCAGCTTAGGGGACAGCTCTGGAAACACCATATATTTT.

The chain carries TRBV5-1 and TRBJ2-5, with 8 positions matching TRBD1. The CDR3 runs to 15 residues. In germline, CDR1 is SGHRS, CDR2 YFSETQ. J gave up 5 bases and V 0 bases, and 6 bases lay outside the gene matches. CDR3 loop: CASSLGTGMRETQYF. Here the CDR3 DNA reads TGCGCCAGCAGCTTGGGGACAGGGATGAGGGAGACCCAGTACTTC.

The chain joins TRBV9 to TRBJ2-1; TRBD1 matches 7 bases. Unmatched junction bases numbered 8, after V lost 3 bases and J lost 11 bases. Germline V gene lookup returns CDR1 SGDLS and CDR2 YYNGEE. The CDR3 loop spans 13 amino acids. The CDR3: CASSADQGDQQFF. CDR3 nucleotide sequence: TGTGCCAGCAGCGCAGACCAGGGGGATCAGCAGTTCTTC.

The rearrangement joins TRBV10-3 to TRBJ2-5; 14 bases match TRBD2. V dropped 5 bases and J dropped 2; count of bases not matched to a gene: 7. Germline assignment: CDR1 ENHRY and CDR2 SYGVKD. There are 17 residues in the CDR3. In nucleotides, the CDR3 is TGTGCCATCAGTTCTGGACTAGCGGGGGGTGTTCAAGAGACCCAGTACTTC. Amino acids: CAISSGLAGGVQETQYF.

This clone has just a few counts. The chain employs TRBV2 and TRBJ1-1; D gene uncertain. Trimming stripped 11 bases from V and 6 bases from J, with 25 bases between. Germline loops: CDR1 SNHLY, CDR2 FYNNEI. The CDR3 contains 15 residues. Here the CDR3 reads CASNGEPNKRAEAFF. CDR3 coding DNA: TGTGCCTCAAACGGGGAGCCGAACAAGAGGGCTGAAGCTTTCTTT.

V usage is TRBV12-3 or TRBV12-4 and J usage is TRBJ2-4; D perhaps matches TRBD2 (5 bases). The ends were cut back, 3 bases at V and 4 bases at J, with 7 bases in the middle. The CDR3 is 13 amino acids. Here the CDR3 DNA reads TGTGCCAGCAGTTTGGGCGGGAAAAACATTCAGTACTTC. This encodes CASSLGGKNIQYF.

The chain carries TRBV27 and TRBJ1-5, with D uncertain. Germline V gene data show CDR1 as MNHEY and CDR2 as SMNVEV (reference sequence). V gave up 5 bases and J gave up 0 bases, with 11 bases separating them. The CDR3 has 15 amino acids. The CDR3 here is CASSKDSLSNQPQHF. CDR3 coding DNA: TGTGCCAGCAGTAAGGACTCACTTAGCAATCAGCCCCAGCATTTT.

The table lists this clone with a few counts. V gene TRBV10-3 combines with J gene TRBJ1-3, with D possibly TRBD1 on 5 matching bases. Germline V gives CDR1 ENHRY, CDR2 SYGVKD. This CDR3 contains 12 residues. Trimming took off 4 bases at V and 11 bases at J, with 12 bases between the two ends. CDR3 DNA: TGTGCCATCAGTGGAGGGGTAGCGGCCATATATTTT. Translated, it gives CAISGGVAAIYF.

The J gene is TRBJ2-2, the V gene TRBV16; TRBD1 is a possible D gene (6 bases). This CDR3 has 14 residues. Trimming shortened V by 3 bases and J by 4 bases, and 9 bases separated the two germline ends. The germline V gene encodes CDR1 KGHSY and CDR2 FQNENV. CDR3 in DNA: TGTGCCAGCAGCCAGGGACACCGCACCGGGGAGCTGTTTTTT. Encoded protein: CASSQGHRTGELFF.

On this clone itself: This CDR3 is also generated by other DNA sequences in the sample. This rearrangement joins TRBV3-1 (or the pseudogene TRBV3-2) to TRBJ2-7; 8 bases fit TRBD2. Germline CDR1 LGHDT, CDR2 YNNKEL (reference sequence). J gave up 2 bases and V 2 bases, and 2 bases lay outside the gene matches. The CDR3 is made up of 14 amino acids. Written as DNA, the CDR3 is TGTGCCAGCAGCCAACGGGGGGGTACCTACGAGCAGTACTTC. It specifies CASSQRGGTYEQYF.

The chain is built from TRBV6-5 and TRBJ2-5, with D perhaps TRBD2 (6 bases). Germline loops: CDR1 MNHEY, CDR2 SVGAGI. Trimming took off 2 bases at V and 5 bases at J, with 12 bases between the two ends. This CDR3 is 14 amino acids long. In nucleotides, the CDR3 is TGTGCCAGCAGTTACACTCGGAGGGCGGAGACCCAGTACTTC. This encodes CASSYTRRAETQYF.

This chain connects TRBV19 to TRBJ1-2, with TRBD1 identical over 7 bases. This CDR3 is 14 amino acids long. J lost 4 bases, V lost 5 bases, and 7 bases had no gene match. In germline, CDR1 is LNHDA, CDR2 SQIVND (reference sequence). DNA for the CDR3: TGTGCCAGTAGTCCCATCCGGGACAGCTATGGCTACACCTTC. It encodes CASSPIRDSYGYTF.

This chain uses TRBV6-5 with TRBJ1-1, with unresolved D. Trimming took off 9 bases at V and 3 bases at J, with 5 bases between the two ends. This CDR3 is 10 amino acids long. CDR1 MNHEY and CDR2 SVGAGI come from the germline V gene. CDR3 sequence (DNA): TGTGCCAGGAACTACACTGAAGCTTTCTTT. It yields the protein CARNYTEAFF.

The rearrangement links TRBV5-1 to TRBJ1-4; tentatively, D is TRBD1 (5 bases). V lost 0 bases, J lost 3 bases, and 15 bases lay in between. The CDR3 is 17 amino acids. The germline V gene encodes CDR1 SGHRS and CDR2 YFSETQ. CDR3 amino acids: CASSLAPGRGANEKLFF. CDR3 DNA sequence: TGCGCCAGCAGCTTGGCCCCAGGGCGCGGGGCTAATGAAAAACTGTTTTTT. Full variable domain (outside the CDR3, taken from reference TRBV5-1 and TRBJ1-4): KAGVTQTPRYLIKTRGQQVTLSCSPISGHRSVSWYQQTPGQGLQFLFEYFSETQRNKGNFPGRFSGRQFSNSRSEMNVSTLELGDSALYLCASSLAPGRGANEKLFFGSGTQLSVL.

The gene calls are TRBV18 and TRBJ2-7; 7 nucleotides match TRBD1. Germline CDR1 is KGHSH and CDR2 is LQKENI. The CDR3 has 19 amino acids. V lost 3 bases to trimming and J lost 0 bases; unmatched junction nucleotides: 17. The CDR3 sequence is CASSPIGGWMGQPSYEQYF. CDR3 coding DNA: TGTGCCAGCTCACCTATCGGCGGCTGGATGGGACAGCCCTCCTACGAGCAGTACTTC.

The gene calls are TRBV15 and TRBJ1-5, with 8 bases fitting TRBD1. The CDR3 totals 15 residues. Trimming cost V 1 base and J 6 bases; bases outside gene matches: 5. Germline loops: CDR1 LNHNV, CDR2 YYDKDF (reference sequence). The CDR3 protein is CATSRGTGRVQPQHF. The CDR3 coding sequence is TGTGCCACCAGCAGAGGGACAGGGAGAGTTCAGCCCCAGCATTTT.

The chain is built from TRBV6-1 and TRBJ1-5; 10 bases fit TRBD1. Germline assignment: CDR1 MNHNS and CDR2 SASEGT. The trim removed 4 bases at V and 4 bases at J, leaving 7 bases unmatched. The CDR3 runs to 16 residues. The CDR3 sequence is CASSVPGQGRNQPQHF. The CDR3 nucleotides read TGTGCCAGCAGTGTCCCGGGACAGGGGCGGAATCAGCCCCAGCATTTT.

The chain is built from TRBV5-1 and TRBJ2-5, with TRBD1 matching 9 bases. J was trimmed by 1 base and V by 6 bases; bases with no gene match: 4. The germline CDR1 and CDR2 sequences are SGHRS and YFSETQ. The CDR3 has 14 residues. This CDR3 reads CASNRDRVQETQYF. CDR3 nucleotides: TGCGCCAGCAACCGGGACAGGGTCCAAGAGACCCAGTACTTC.

The chain joins TRBV18 to TRBJ2-5; tentatively, D is TRBD1 (6 bases). CDR1 KGHSH and CDR2 LQKENI come from the germline V gene. The CDR3 spans 18 residues. V gave up 1 base and J gave up 5 bases, with 23 bases separating them. The CDR3 protein is CASSPLGNSRDKKETQYF. In nucleotides, the CDR3 is TGTGCCAGCTCACCACTCGGCAATTCTCGGGACAAAAAGGAGACCCAGTACTTC.